Each of the 18 T cell receptor beta chains below was sequenced from the same sample in a study of cytomegalovirus exposure and HLA in healthy donors. Primers: 60 Vbeta forward and 13 Jbeta reverse. Using immunoSEQ multiplex PCR, the repertoire was profiled, and TCRdb retains in-frame clones only, with some absent. The sample lists about 130,000 clones; about 81% were seen once. Sequencing was done on a sample of PBMCs. These receptors all come from a woman in her 30s in good health and CMV-seronegative.

The chain has TRBV7-9 and TRBJ2-1, with a tentative D call TRBD1 (5 bases). Germline V gene lookup returns CDR1 SEHNR and CDR2 FQNEAQ (reference sequence). With 2 bases removed from V and 8 bases from J, the gap between germline ends came to 10 bases. The CDR3 length is 13 residues. The CDR3 region has the DNA TGTGCCAGCAGCTTACCAGGGATCCATGAGCAGTTCTTC. This codes for CASSLPGIHEQFF.

V and J are TRBV5-1 and TRBJ2-3, with D hard to call. This CDR3 contains 15 residues. CDR1 and CDR2 from the germline V gene are SGHRS and YFSETQ. The V gene lost 0 bases and the J gene lost 2 bases, with 10 bases spanning the gap. CDR3 nucleotide sequence: TGCGCCAGCAGCTTGGTGTCAGTTTTCACAGATACGCAGTATTTT. It yields the protein CASSLVSVFTDTQYF. The whole variable domain, remainder taken from reference TRBV5-1 and TRBJ2-3, is KAGVTQTPRYLIKTRGQQVTLSCSPISGHRSVSWYQQTPGQGLQFLFEYFSETQRNKGNFPGRFSGRQFSNSRSEMNVSTLELGDSALYLCASSLVSVFTDTQYFGPGTRLTVL.

The chain employs TRBV19 and TRBJ1-2, with TRBD1 matching over 8 bases. Losses at the gene ends were 8 bases for V and 2 bases for J; bases not matched to a gene: 10. The germline V gene has CDR1 LNHDA and CDR2 SQIVND (reference sequence). The CDR3 length is 15 residues. The CDR3, as DNA: TGTGCCAGTTCCGATCTGACAGGGGCCAACTATGGCTACACCTTC. Its translation is CASSDLTGANYGYTF.

The CDR3 loop is CASSHGINTEAFF. CDR3 nucleotides: TGTGCCAGCAGCCACGGGATTAACACTGAAGCTTTCTTT. The chain links TRBV14 to TRBJ1-1; the D is unclear. The V end was cut by 3 bases, the J end by 2 bases, with 7 bases between. The CDR3 contains 13 residues. CDR1 is SGHDN, CDR2 FVKESK, per germline. Full variable domain (outside the CDR3, taken from reference TRBV14 and TRBJ1-1): EAGVTQFPSHSVIEKGQTVTLRCDPISGHDNLYWYRRVMGKEIKFLLHFVKESKQDESGMPNNRFLAERTGGTYSTLKVQPAELEDSGVYFCASSHGINTEAFFGQGTRLTVV.

This chain links TRBV4-1 with TRBJ2-5, with D possibly matching TRBD2 (7 bases). CDR1 and CDR2 (germline): MGHRA, YSYEKL. V lost 4 bases and J lost 0, with 18 bases in between. CDR3 length: 17 residues. This CDR3 is CASSLSTGGGHQETQYF. CDR3 in DNA: TGCGCCAGCAGCCTATCCACGGGCGGGGGCCACCAAGAGACCCAGTACTTC.

The V call is TRBV29-1, the J call TRBJ1-2; D remains ambiguous. The CDR3 is made up of 11 amino acids. The V end lost 1 base, the J end lost 8 bases, and 8 bases lay between the germline ends. Per germline, CDR1 SQVTM and CDR2 ANQGSEA. As DNA, the CDR3 is TGCAGCGTTGAAGGAGGGTCCGGCTACACCTTC. As protein: CSVEGGSGYTF.

The V call is TRBV5-4, the J call TRBJ2-5; TRBD2 agrees at 11 bases. The length of the CDR3 is 17 residues. The germline V gene has CDR1 SGHNT and CDR2 YYREEE (reference sequence). The V gene end was trimmed by 1 base and the J gene end by 4 bases; junction bases not matched to a gene: 9. The CDR3 bases are TGTGCCAGCAGCTTGCGTTTCGGTCTAGCGGGAGGAGAGACCCAGTACTTC. Residues: CASSLRFGLAGGETQYF.

This clone was detected only a few times. This chain joins TRBV7-2 and TRBJ1-1; D might be TRBD1 (6 bases). Looked up from germline, CDR1 is SGHTA and CDR2 is FQGNSA. The CDR3 is 13 residues long. V was cut by 5 bases and J by 10 bases, with 17 bases left in between. The CDR3 protein is CASSQDSQVRAFF. As DNA, the CDR3 is TGTGCCAGCAGCCAGGACAGCCAAGTTCGAGCTTTCTTT.

This chain uses TRBV5-1 with TRBJ2-2, with 8 bases aligning to TRBD2. The CDR3 is 16 amino acids. The V segment lost 0 bases and the J segment 0 bases; nucleotides outside the gene matches: 1. Germline V gene sequence: CDR1 SGHRS, CDR2 YFSETQ. DNA of the CDR3: TGCGCCAGCAGCTTGGAGCGGGGGACGAACACCGGGGAGCTGTTTTTT. Translation gives CASSLERGTNTGELFF.

A few counts support this clone. This chain uses TRBV10-1 with TRBJ2-7; 12 nucleotides align to TRBD2. The J segment lost 7 bases and the V segment lost 3 bases, leaving 10 bases of the junction unmatched. The V gene's germline CDR1 is WNHNN and CDR2 SYGVQD (reference sequence). This CDR3 comprises 16 residues. The CDR3 is CASSDYPSGGAREQYF. The DNA for the CDR3 is TGCGCCAGCAGTGATTACCCTAGCGGGGGGGCCCGGGAGCAGTACTTC.

The chain is built from TRBV6-1 and TRBJ1-3; weak D call: TRBD1 (6 bases). Per the germline V gene, CDR1 is MNHNS and CDR2 is SASEGT. Trimming took off 2 bases at V and 3 bases at J, with 17 bases between the two ends. The CDR3 runs 17 residues. In DNA form, the CDR3 reads TGTGCCAGCAGTGAACCTCGGGGGGCTTCGGGTGGAAACACCATATATTTT. As protein: CASSEPRGASGGNTIYF.

This clone was seen a few times. This chain links TRBV18 with TRBJ2-1, with 7 bases matching TRBD1. Germline V lookup: CDR1 KGHSH, CDR2 LQKENI. This CDR3 is 14 amino acids long. Trimming cost V 7 bases and J 6 bases; bases outside gene matches: 9. CDR3 DNA sequence: TGTGCCAGCTACAATCGACAGGGTATCAATGAGCAGTTCTTC. Encoded protein: CASYNRQGINEQFF. The full variable domain, in which reference TRBV18 and TRBJ2-1 provide the parts outside the CDR3, is NAGVMQNPRHLVRRRGQEARLRCSPMKGHSHVYWYRQLPEEGLKFMVYLQKENIIDESGMPKERFSAEFPKEGPSILRIQQVVRGDSAAYFCASYNRQGINEQFFGPGTRLTVL.

The table lists this clone with a count of one. The V gene is TRBV21-1, the J gene TRBJ2-3; the tabulated D call, TRBD2, remains unverified against the DNA. TRBV21-1 is noted as a pseudogene. The CDR3 is made up of 19 amino acids. For the CDR3, the DNA is TGTGCCAGGGCGGCGGGACCGGGACTAGCGGGGGGTCCAACAGATACGCAGTATTTT. Amino acids: CARAAGPGLAGGPTDTQYF.

CDR3 region: CASSLGTSGSADTQYF. CDR3 coding DNA: TGTGCCAGCAGCCTGGGGACTAGCGGGAGTGCCGATACGCAGTATTTT. J is TRBJ2-3 and V is TRBV5-4, with 14 bases matching TRBD2. V dropped 4 bases and J dropped 6; count of bases not matched to a gene: 7. Germline V lookup: CDR1 SGHNT, CDR2 YYREEE (reference sequence). CDR3 length: 16 residues.

V and J are TRBV12-5 and TRBJ2-7, with D possibly TRBD2 on 5 matching bases. This CDR3 is 14 amino acids long. V was clipped by 3 bases and J by 2 bases, with 11 bases between them. Germline V gives CDR1 LGHNT, CDR2 FRNRAP. DNA of the CDR3: TGTGCTAGTGGTTTTGAGGTCGGGGCCTACGAGCAGTACTTC. As protein: CASGFEVGAYEQYF.

This clone was picked up one time. This rearrangement joins TRBV30 to TRBJ2-7, with TRBD1 as a possible D gene (5 bases). The germline gives CDR1 GTSNPN, CDR2 SVGIG (reference sequence). This CDR3 has 15 amino acids. Between the trimmed V and J ends, which lost 3 bases and 3 bases, there was a span of 18 bases. The CDR3 loop reads CAWRPSVGLRYEQYF. The CDR3 DNA reads TGTGCCTGGAGGCCATCGGTGGGGCTGCGCTACGAGCAGTACTTC.

The rearrangement links TRBV15 to TRBJ1-4, with a tentative D call TRBD1 (6 bases). Germline-derived CDR1 and CDR2 are LNHNV and YYDKDF (reference sequence). Trimming pared 4 bases from V and 6 bases from J, leaving 6 bases between. This CDR3 has 12 amino acids. The CDR3 DNA follows: TGTGCCACCAGCAAGGGGGATGAAAAACTGTTTTTT. The encoded protein is CATSKGDEKLFF.

The chain links TRBV11-3 to TRBJ2-1; 7 nucleotides agree with TRBD1. The V gene end was trimmed by 0 bases and the J gene end by 4 bases; junction bases not matched to a gene: 9. This CDR3 has 17 residues. Germline CDR1 SGHNT, CDR2 YENEEA. In nucleotides, the CDR3 is TGTGCCAGCAGCTTAGATCAAGGGCAGGGGGTTTACAATGAGCAGTTCTTC. Protein product: CASSLDQGQGVYNEQFF. The full variable domain, with the rest looked up from reference TRBV11-3 and TRBJ2-1, is EAGVVQSPRYKIIEKKQPVAFWCNPISGHNTLYWYLQNLGQGPELLIRYENEEAVDDSQLPKDRFSAERLKGVDSTLKIQPAELGDSAVYLCASSLDQGQGVYNEQFFGPGTRLTVL.